The sequence of this T cell receptor beta chain was determined in a study of Ad26.COV2.S vaccination and SARS-CoV-2 variants. Study summary: Administration of Ad26.COV2.S was intramuscular, either once or twice 56 days apart.

V was shortened by 1 base and J by 3 bases, with 12 bases between the two germline ends. Germline V gene lookup returns CDR1 MNHEY and CDR2 SVGEGT. CDR3 length: 15 amino acids. Measured with immunoSEQ multiplex PCR; TCRdb has only the in-frame clones, and not every one. The sample has about 680,000 clones, 70% to 90% seen once. The treatment was: 19 received Ad26.COV2.S at low or high dose, single or two shots; about 5 received placebo; per-sample allocation not given. Vaccine and placebo recipients were sampled on day 63 after the first injection. The TCR originated in a person aged 18-60 years who received the Ad26.COV2.S COVID-19 vaccine or a placebo. The material was peripheral blood, obtained in a trial of Ad26.COV2.S vaccine versus placebo. The chain uses TRBV6-2 or TRBV6-3 and TRBJ1-1; D is unresolved. The CDR3 is CASSYYLGRDTEAFF. The CDR3 nucleotides are TGTGCCAGCAGTTACTATTTGGGTCGGGACACTGAAGCTTTCTTT.